The source of this T cell receptor (beta chain) is a study of blood T cell repertoires in COVID-19. Study details: Whether acute or convalescent, the COVID-19 samples came from the United States, Italy and Spain.

Generated by immunoSEQ multiplex PCR, the TCRdb table keeps only in-frame clones and is missing some. The sample comprises about 74,000 clones, roughly 91% of which are singletons, and 25% to 30% rests with the top ten. V shed 3 bases, J shed 6 bases, and the junction held 2 bases outside the gene matches. CDR1 SGHAT and CDR2 FQNNGV come from the germline V gene. The CDR3 totals 13 residues. The sample consisted of peripheral blood. The receptor comes from an elderly woman with active or convalescent COVID-19. V and J are TRBV11-2 and TRBJ2-1; 7 positions match TRBD2. The CDR3 bases are TGTGCCAGCAGCTTGGGGACTACCAATGAGCAGTTCTTC. Translating gives CASSLGTTNEQFF. The full variable domain, with the rest looked up from reference TRBV11-2 and TRBJ2-1, is EAGVAQSPRYKIIEKRQSVAFWCNPISGHATLYWYQQILGQGPKLLIQFQNNGVVDDSQLPKDRFSAERLKGVDSTLKIQPAKLEDSAVYLCASSLGTTNEQFFGPGTRLTVL.